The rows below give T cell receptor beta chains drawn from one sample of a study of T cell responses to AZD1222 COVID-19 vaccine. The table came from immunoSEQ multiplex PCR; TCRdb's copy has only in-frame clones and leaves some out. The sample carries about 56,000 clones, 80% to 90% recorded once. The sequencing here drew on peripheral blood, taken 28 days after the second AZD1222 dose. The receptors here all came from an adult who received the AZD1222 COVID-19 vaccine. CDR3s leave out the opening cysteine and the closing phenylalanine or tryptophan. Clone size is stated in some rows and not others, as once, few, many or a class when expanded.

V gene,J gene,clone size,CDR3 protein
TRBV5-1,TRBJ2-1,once,ASSLVDGRNEQF
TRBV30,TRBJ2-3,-,AWTQGALTDTQY
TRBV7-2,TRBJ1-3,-,ASSLDSGISGNTIY
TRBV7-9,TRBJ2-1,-,ASSLVGSSYNEQF
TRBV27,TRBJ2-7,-,ASSSSGTSPYEQY
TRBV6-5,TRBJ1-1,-,ASSTGQINTEAF
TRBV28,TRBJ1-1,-,ASKVRDSEAF
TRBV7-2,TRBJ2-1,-,ASSLGYWDSYNEQF
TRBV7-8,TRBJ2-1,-,ASSLGTGGSYNEQF
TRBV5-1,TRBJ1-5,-,ASSPGQGGQPQH
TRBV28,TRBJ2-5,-,ASRPGLEETQY
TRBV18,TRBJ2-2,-,ASSSLAGPTGELF
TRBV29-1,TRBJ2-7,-,SVVGDRTGAYEQY
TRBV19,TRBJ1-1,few,ASSGAWTGLLNTEAF
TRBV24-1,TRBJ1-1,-,ATSDSRDRGSNTEAF
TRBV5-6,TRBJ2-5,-,ASSRQGEETQY
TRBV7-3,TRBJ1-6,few,ASSPQGTSPLH
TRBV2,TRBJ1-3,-,ASSEGPAGNTIY
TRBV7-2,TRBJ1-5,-,ASSSTRQPQH
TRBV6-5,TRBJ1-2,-,ASILTWVDGYT
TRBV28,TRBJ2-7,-,ASINAYEQY
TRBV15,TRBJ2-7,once,ATSVAGVSYEQY
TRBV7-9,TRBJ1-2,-,ASSLEMGRGYT
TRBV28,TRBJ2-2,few,ASSILSGANTGELF
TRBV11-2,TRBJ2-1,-,ASTKTGQGTNEQF